The clone carrying this T cell receptor beta chain turned up a few times. Its cognate antigen is unknown. This CDR3 spans 13 amino acids. The germline CDR1 and CDR2 sequences are MDHEN and SYDVKM. The V and J ends lost 6 bases and 6 bases, in that order; junction bases with no gene match: 3. These data originate in a study of blood T cells in healthy people across ages. General study points: Both higher diversity and more naive CD4+ cells marked long-lived donors when set against aged donors.

A second PCR of about 6 to 12 cycles used a sample-barcoded 5' primer and a J-beta primer mix. Using its own MiXCR run on the 5' RACE reads, TCRdb lists one record per CDR3 protein. The sample has roughly 550,000 distinct CDR3 sequences, 24% seen once. A further study also used this sample, focusing on T cells of mothers and their children.

The material sequenced was blood. The genes are TRBV28 and TRBJ1-4; the match to TRBD1 covers 8 bases. The sequence was obtained from a boy aged 5-17 years in good health. CDR3 nucleotides: TGTGCCAGCAGCAGGGGGCTATATGAAAAACTGTTTTTT. Translation: CASSRGLYEKLFF.